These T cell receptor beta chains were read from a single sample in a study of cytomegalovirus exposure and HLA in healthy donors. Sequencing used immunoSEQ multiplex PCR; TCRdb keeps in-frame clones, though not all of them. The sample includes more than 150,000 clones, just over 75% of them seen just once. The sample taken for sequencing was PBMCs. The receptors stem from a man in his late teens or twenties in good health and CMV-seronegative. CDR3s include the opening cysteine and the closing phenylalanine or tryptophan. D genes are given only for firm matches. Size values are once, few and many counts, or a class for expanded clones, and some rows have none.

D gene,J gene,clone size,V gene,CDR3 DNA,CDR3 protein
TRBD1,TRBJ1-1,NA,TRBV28,TGTGCCAGCAGTGGGACAGGGGATAACACTGAAGCTTTCTTT,CASSGTGDNTEAFF
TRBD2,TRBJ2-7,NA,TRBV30,TGTGCCTGGTGGGGGGGTAGGGGCTACGAGCAGTACTTC,CAWWGGRGYEQYF
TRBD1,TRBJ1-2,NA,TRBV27,TGTGCCAACCCGAGACAGGGAACTGCCGCCGGCTACACCTTC,CANPRQGTAAGYTF
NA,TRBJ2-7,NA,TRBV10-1,TGCGCCAGCAAGAGACCTAGGCTCTCGTACTTC,CASKRPRLSYF
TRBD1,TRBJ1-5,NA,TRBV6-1,TGTGCCAGCAGTGAGGGACAGGCCCTGGGACCCCAGCATTTT,CASSEGQALGPQHF
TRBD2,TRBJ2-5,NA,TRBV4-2,TGTGCCAGCAGCCAAGAGAGCGGGAGGGCTGGTGCAGAGACCCAGTACTTC,CASSQESGRAGAETQYF
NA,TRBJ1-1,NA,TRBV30,TGTGCCTGGAGTGTAGGGGGTTTTAACACTGAAGCTTTCTTT,CAWSVGGFNTEAFF
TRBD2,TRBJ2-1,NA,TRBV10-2,TGCGCCAGCAGTGAGCGACTAGCGGGGGCGGGTAATGAGCAGTTCTTC,CASSERLAGAGNEQFF
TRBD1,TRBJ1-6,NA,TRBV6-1,TGTGCCAGCAGCCTACAGGGGGCGAATAATTCACCCCTCCACTTT,CASSLQGANNSPLHF
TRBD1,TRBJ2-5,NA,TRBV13,TGTGCCAGCAGTCAACAACCGACAGGGTGGAACCGGGAGACCCAGTACTTC,CASSQQPTGWNRETQYF
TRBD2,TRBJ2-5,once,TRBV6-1,TGTGCCAGCAGTGGGGGCGGGGGCCAAGAGACCCAGTACTTC,CASSGGGGQETQYF
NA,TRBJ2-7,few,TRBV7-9,TGTTCCAGCAGCGACTTTCGGGACGAGCAGTACTTC,CSSSDFRDEQYF
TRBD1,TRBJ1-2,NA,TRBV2,TGTGCCAGCAGCGCGGACAGGGGGGATGGCTACACCTTC,CASSADRGDGYTF
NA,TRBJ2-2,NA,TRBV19,TGTGCCAGTGCCACACGGGGGGCAAAAACCGGGGAGCTGTTTTTT,CASATRGAKTGELFF
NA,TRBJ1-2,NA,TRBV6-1,TGTGCCAGCAGTGAATCCCTGACAGAGACCTATGGCTACACCTTC,CASSESLTETYGYTF
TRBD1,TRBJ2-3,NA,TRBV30,TGTGCCTGGAGTGTGGGACAGGCCACAGATACGCAGTATTTT,CAWSVGQATDTQYF
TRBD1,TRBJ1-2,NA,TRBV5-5,TGTGCCAGCAGCTCGGGACAGGTTATGGGTGGCTACACCTTC,CASSSGQVMGGYTF
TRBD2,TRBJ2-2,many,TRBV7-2,TGTGCCAGCAGCCGACTAGCGGGAAACACCGGGGAGCTGTTTTTT,CASSRLAGNTGELFF
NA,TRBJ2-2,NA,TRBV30,TGTGCCCATACCCAGGCGAACACCGGGGAGCTGTTTTTT,CAHTQANTGELFF
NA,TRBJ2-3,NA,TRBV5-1,TGCGCCAGCAGCCGAGACAACACAGATACGCAGTATTTT,CASSRDNTDTQYF
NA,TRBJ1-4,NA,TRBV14,TGTGCCAGCAGCCAAGATGGGGGGGGAATGGGTTTTTTT,CASSQDGGGMGFF
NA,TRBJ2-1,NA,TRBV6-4,TGTGCCAGCAGTGACTCGAGTAGCGATGAGCAGTTCTTC,CASSDSSSDEQFF
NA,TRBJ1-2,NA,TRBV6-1,TGTGCCAGCAGTGTCCCGGGGAGTAGCTATGGCTACACCTTC,CASSVPGSSYGYTF
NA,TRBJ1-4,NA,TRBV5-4,TGTGCCAGCAGCGAGAATGAAAAACTGTTTTTT,CASSENEKLFF
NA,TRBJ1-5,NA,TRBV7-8,TGTGCCAGCAGCTTAGCGGCAGATAGCAATCAGCCCCAGCATTTT,CASSLAADSNQPQHF
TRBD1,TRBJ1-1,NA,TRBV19,TGTGCCAGTCTCCCTAACGGACAGGGAAACACTGAAGCTTTCTTT,CASLPNGQGNTEAFF
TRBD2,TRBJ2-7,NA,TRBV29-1,TGCAGCGTTGCACTAGCGGGGACCTCCTACGAGCAGTACTTC,CSVALAGTSYEQYF
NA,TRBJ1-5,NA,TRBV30,TGTGCCTGGAGTGCCTTTTTCGGGGGGGCGTCTGGCAATCAGCCCCAGCATTTT,CAWSAFFGGASGNQPQHF
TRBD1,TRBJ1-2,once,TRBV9,TGTGCCAGCAGCGCGGCCGGGACAGGTTCCTATGGCTACACCTTC,CASSAAGTGSYGYTF
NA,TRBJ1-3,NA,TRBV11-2,TGTGCCAGCAGCCGCCAACAGGGATCTCCTGGAAACACCATATATTTT,CASSRQQGSPGNTIYF
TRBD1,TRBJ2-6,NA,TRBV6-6,TGTGCCAGCAGTTGGACAGGGAGCTCTGGGGCCAACGTCCTGACTTTC,CASSWTGSSGANVLTF
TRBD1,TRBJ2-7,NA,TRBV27,TGTGCCAGCAGTCGGGACAGGGGGACCGAGCAGTACTTC,CASSRDRGTEQYF
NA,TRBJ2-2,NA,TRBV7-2,TGTGCCAGCAGCCTCTGGGGCCCACAGGACGGGGAGCTGTTTTTT,CASSLWGPQDGELFF
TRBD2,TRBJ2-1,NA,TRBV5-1,TGCGCCAGCAGCTTGTCAGCGGGAGTAGATGAGCAGTTCTTC,CASSLSAGVDEQFF
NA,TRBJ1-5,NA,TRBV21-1,TGTGCCAGCACTACATTGGGGATAGGGGACAATCAGCCCCAGCATTTT,CASTTLGIGDNQPQHF
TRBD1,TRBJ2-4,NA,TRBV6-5,TGTGCCAGCAGGGGACAGGGAAAAGCCAAAAACATTCAGTACTTC,CASRGQGKAKNIQYF
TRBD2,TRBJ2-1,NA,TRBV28,TGTGCCAGCAGGACTAGCGGTTCCAATGAGCAGTTCTTC,CASRTSGSNEQFF
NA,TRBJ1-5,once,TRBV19,TGTGCCAGTAGTGTCCCACAGGCGAAAAATCAGCCCCAGCATTTT,CASSVPQAKNQPQHF
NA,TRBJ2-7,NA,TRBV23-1,TGCGCCAGCGGCCGACGGAGCCCAGCCCCATCCTACGAGCAGTACTTC,CASGRRSPAPSYEQYF
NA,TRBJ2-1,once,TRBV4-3,TGCGCCAGCAGCCAAGATTGGCGGATACTTGATGAGCAGTTCTTC,CASSQDWRILDEQFF
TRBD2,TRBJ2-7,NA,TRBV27,TGTGCCAGCAGTTTAACGGGAGGGCCCTTGTACGAGCAGTACTTC,CASSLTGGPLYEQYF
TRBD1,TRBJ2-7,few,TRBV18,TGTGCCAGCTCACCAGGGACAGGGGCTGGGGAGCAGTACTTC,CASSPGTGAGEQYF
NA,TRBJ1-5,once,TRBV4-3,TGCGCCAGCAGCCAAGCTTGGGGGGTTAGTCAGCCCCAGCATTTT,CASSQAWGVSQPQHF
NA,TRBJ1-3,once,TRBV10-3,TGTGCCATCAGTGAAGGGGCTAGCTCTGGAAACACCATATATTTT,CAISEGASSGNTIYF
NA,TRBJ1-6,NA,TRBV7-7,TGTGCTAGCATTTCCTCTAATTCACCCCTCCACTTT,CASISSNSPLHF
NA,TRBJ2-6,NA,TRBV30,TGTGCCTGGAGTTACAGGAACCTTCCTGTGGGGGCCAACGTCCTGACTTTC,CAWSYRNLPVGANVLTF
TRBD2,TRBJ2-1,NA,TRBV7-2,TGTGCCAGCAGCTCGGGACTAGCGTCCAATGAGCAGTTCTTC,CASSSGLASNEQFF
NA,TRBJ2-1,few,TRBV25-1,TGTGCCAGCAGTGAAGTCGGACATTACTACAATGAGCAGTTCTTC,CASSEVGHYYNEQFF